Following are 27 T cell receptor beta chains from one sample sequenced in a study of regulatory T cells in long-lasting Graves disease. As for time point: newly diagnosed GD, antithyroid drugs for less than 3 months. There was RNA extracted from PBMCs, and the TCR library was made from it. Arm-PCR of CDR3 regions and iRepertoire HTBI primers were the basis on which TCR beta libraries were built. MiXCR, run by TCRdb on the multiplex PCR reads, gives a single entry per CDR3 protein. Seen here are 360,000 or so distinct CDR3 sequences, 16% observed once, and the top ten hold roughly 27%. These same data were also listed under a study on T cells in Graves' hyperthyroidism and ophthalmopathy.

The sample here was peripheral blood mononuclear cells (PBMCs), taken at new diagnosis, from a patient treated with antithyroid drugs. The receptors come from a middle-aged man with Graves disease.

This clonotype was observed many times. This chain joins TRBV24-1 and TRBJ2-3; TRBD2 matches at 10 bases. V was pared by 6 bases and J by 5 bases, with 10 bases of the junction left unmatched. Germline loops: CDR1 KGHDR, CDR2 SFDVKD. This CDR3 comprises 16 residues. The CDR3 loop reads CATSKSGGAEGDTQYF. The DNA for the CDR3 is TGTGCCACCAGTAAAAGCGGGGGGGCCGAGGGAGATACGCAGTATTTT.

The gene calls are TRBV20-1 and TRBJ2-3; maybe TRBD1 (6 bases). V was pared by 3 bases and J by 1 base, with 11 bases between. CDR3 size: 14 residues. CDR1 and CDR2 from the germline V gene are DFQATT and SNEGSKA (reference sequence). CDR3 DNA: TGCAGTGCTAGGCAGGGGTTAGGCACAGATACGCAGTATTTT. Translation gives CSARQGLGTDTQYF.

The genes are TRBV11-2 and TRBJ1-2; D ambiguous. The germline V and J ends were trimmed by 1 base and 3 bases, with 12 bases remaining between them. Germline lookup yields CDR1 SGHAT and CDR2 FQNNGV. The length of the CDR3 is 15 residues. The CDR3 reads CASSLVGIVDYGYTF. The CDR3 nucleotides are TGTGCCAGCAGCTTAGTAGGCATCGTGGACTATGGCTACACCTTC.

This clonotype has at least ten counts. The V call is TRBV11-2, the J call TRBJ1-2; D gene uncertain. The CDR3 runs 12 residues. The V and J ends lost 5 bases and 5 bases respectively, with 9 bases between them. Germline CDR1 SGHAT, CDR2 FQNNGV. The CDR3 DNA sequence: TGTGCCAGCAGCCCGGAGGGTTATGGCTACACCTTC. Translated: CASSPEGYGYTF.

This clonotype has ten or more counts. The chain carries TRBV28 and TRBJ2-7; D unresolved. V gave up 5 bases and J gave up 5 bases, with 16 bases separating them. Germline CDR1 is MDHEN and CDR2 is SYDVKM. There are 14 residues in the CDR3. CDR3: CASSPPGRPDEQYF. CDR3 bases: TGTGCCAGCAGTCCACCCGGCCGACCGGACGAGCAGTACTTC.

This clonotype has more than one count but fewer than ten. CDR3 coding DNA: TGTGCCAGCAGCCCGGGGTTCGGGGACACTGAAGCTTTCTTT. Translation: CASSPGFGDTEAFF. This chain joins TRBV7-9 and TRBJ1-1; D uncertain. CDR1 and CDR2 (germline): SEHNR, FQNEAQ (reference sequence). CDR3 size: 14 residues. V lost 5 bases and J lost 3, with 13 bases in between.

The sample holds many counts of this clonotype. CDR3 sequence: CASSFLAGAFYNEQFF. The CDR3, as DNA: TGTGCCAGCAGTTTTCTAGCGGGGGCCTTCTACAATGAGCAGTTCTTC. The V call is TRBV28, the J call TRBJ2-1; TRBD2 agrees at 10 bases. The germline V gene has CDR1 MDHEN and CDR2 SYDVKM. The trim removed 3 bases at V and 3 bases at J, leaving 5 bases unmatched. The CDR3 consists of 16 residues.

The rearrangement joins TRBV2 to TRBJ1-2; D possibly corresponds to TRBD1 (5 bases). The germline V gene has CDR1 SNHLY and CDR2 FYNNEI. The CDR3 loop spans 15 amino acids. V dropped 5 bases and J dropped 2 bases, with 15 bases sitting between them. DNA of the CDR3: TGTGCCAGCAGTTCACGGGCGAGACAGAACTATGGCTACACCTTC. Amino acids: CASSSRARQNYGYTF.

The rearrangement joins TRBV6-2 or TRBV6-3 to TRBJ2-7, with 9 bases fitting TRBD2. CDR3 length: 17 residues. The ends lost 7 bases at V and 2 bases at J; junction bases unmatched: 15. CDR1 MNHEY and CDR2 SVGEGT come from the germline V gene. The CDR3 nucleotides read TGTGCCAGCAAGGGGGGGCTAGCGGGGCGGGTAGCCTACGAGCAGTACTTC. The encoded protein is CASKGGLAGRVAYEQYF.

In regard to this clonotype: A read error likely explains this, since a far larger clone differs by one base. The chain is built from TRBV7-9 and TRBJ2-7; 9 nucleotides agree with TRBD2. V shed 4 bases and J 4 bases; nucleotides not matched to a gene: 14. Germline V CDR1 and CDR2: SEHNR, FQNEAQ (reference sequence). This CDR3 is 17 amino acids long. The CDR3 DNA reads as TGTGCCAGCAGCTCAGTAGTCTCACGAGCGGGGGGATACGAGCAGTACTTC. Translation gives CASSSVVSRAGGYEQYF.

Worth noting for this clonotype: A much larger clone differs from this one at a single base, so this may be a read error. V and J are TRBV30 and TRBJ1-6, with TRBD1 matching 7 bases. Losses at the gene ends were 3 bases for V and 9 bases for J; bases not matched to a gene: 8. Germline V gives CDR1 GTSNPN, CDR2 SVGIG (reference sequence). The length of the CDR3 is 14 residues. CDR3 region: CAWRGDSLVSPLHF. In nucleotides, the CDR3 is TGTGCCTGGAGGGGGGACAGTCTCGTTTCACCCCTCCACTTT.

This clonotype occurred a few times. This sequence joins TRBV25-1 and TRBJ2-1; TRBD1 matches 9 bases. The germline V gene has CDR1 MGHDK and CDR2 SYGVNS. The CDR3 contains 15 residues. J was trimmed by 8 bases and V by 6 bases; bases with no gene match: 11. The chain's CDR3 is CASSPYGTGFDEQFF. The CDR3 DNA follows: TGTGCCAGCAGCCCATACGGGACAGGGTTCGATGAGCAGTTCTTC.

The J gene is TRBJ2-7, the V gene TRBV7-2; 11 bases fit TRBD2. Germline assignment: CDR1 SGHTA and CDR2 FQGNSA. V shed 5 bases and J 0 bases; nucleotides not matched to a gene: 6. This CDR3 has 16 amino acids. CDR3 loop: CASSARLAGSSYEQYF. DNA for the CDR3: TGTGCCAGCAGCGCCCGACTAGCGGGGAGCTCCTACGAGCAGTACTTC.

This clonotype has at least ten counts. V gene TRBV11-3 combines with J gene TRBJ1-1, with D unresolved. Trimming removed 1 base from V and 8 bases from J, with 11 bases in between. CDR3 size: 13 residues. CDR1 and CDR2 from the germline V gene are SGHNT and YENEEA. DNA of the CDR3: TGTGCCAGCAGCTTAGCGGGAGTAAGGGAAGCTTTCTTT. Its translation is CASSLAGVREAFF. The full variable domain, its missing parts supplied by reference TRBV11-3 and TRBJ1-1, is EAGVVQSPRYKIIEKKQPVAFWCNPISGHNTLYWYLQNLGQGPELLIRYENEEAVDDSQLPKDRFSAERLKGVDSTLKIQPAELGDSAVYLCASSLAGVREAFFGQGTRLTVV.

This clonotype was counted at least ten times. This chain joins TRBV11-2 and TRBJ2-3; weak D call: TRBD1 (6 bases). Germline CDR1 reads SGHAT; CDR2 reads FQNNGV. This CDR3 region has 14 residues. V was shortened by 3 bases and J by 2 bases, with 9 bases between the two germline ends. Here the CDR3 reads CASSLGADTDTQYF. DNA for the CDR3: TGTGCCAGCAGCTTGGGGGCGGACACAGATACGCAGTATTTT.

This clonotype was seen at least ten times. V usage is TRBV7-2 and J usage is TRBJ2-3, with D hard to call. CDR1 is SGHTA and CDR2 is FQGNSA in the germline V gene. Deletions cut 5 bases from V and 0 bases from J, with 15 bases between. The CDR3 extends over 16 amino acids. CDR3 amino acids: CASSIRSVPSTDTQYF. The CDR3 nucleotides read TGTGCCAGCAGCATTAGATCGGTCCCGAGCACAGATACGCAGTATTTT.

This clonotype was counted many times. The rearrangement joins TRBV2 to TRBJ1-4; D unclear. This CDR3 is built from 14 residues. CDR1 and CDR2 from the germline V gene are SNHLY and FYNNEI. V lost 6 bases and J 6 bases, leaving 14 bases between the germline ends. The CDR3 nucleotides are TGTGCCAGCAGGGCACCAGTGCATGATGAAAAACTGTTTTTT. Protein: CASRAPVHDEKLFF.

This clonotype was counted ten times or more. The chain uses TRBV19 and TRBJ2-2; D ambiguous. Germline values: CDR1 LNHDA, CDR2 SQIVND (reference sequence). V lost 5 bases and J lost 2, with 9 bases in between. The CDR3 is made up of 14 amino acids. In DNA form, the CDR3 reads TGTGCCAGTAGTCCAACCAGAAACACCGGGGAGCTGTTTTTT. Translation: CASSPTRNTGELFF.

The V call is TRBV3-1, the J call TRBJ2-1; 8 bases agree with TRBD1. There are 16 residues in the CDR3. Germline V gene sequence: CDR1 LGHDT, CDR2 YNNKEL (reference sequence). Unmatched junction bases numbered 5, after V lost 4 bases and J lost 0 bases. The CDR3 here is CASSLTTGVSYNEQFF. As DNA, the CDR3 is TGTGCCAGCAGCCTTACGACAGGGGTCTCCTACAATGAGCAGTTCTTC.

The table lists this clonotype with many counts. The chain couples TRBV5-1 to TRBJ2-7; possibly TRBD1 or TRBD2 for D (6 bases each). The germline V gene encodes CDR1 SGHRS and CDR2 YFSETQ. The CDR3 consists of 15 residues. V was cut by 4 bases and J by 2 bases, with 16 bases left in between. The DNA for the CDR3 is TGCGCCAGCAGCGCGGGACTCCCAGGGGCCTACGAGCAGTACTTC. As protein: CASSAGLPGAYEQYF.

This clonotype was detected ten times or more. Written as DNA, the CDR3 is TGTGCCAGCAGCTTGACGGGACTAGCGGGGGGGAACCCCACGCAGTATTTT. It encodes CASSLTGLAGGNPTQYF. This chain links TRBV7-3 with TRBJ2-3; 16 nucleotides agree with TRBD2. The CDR3 is 17 amino acids. The V segment lost 3 bases and the J segment 9 bases; nucleotides outside the gene matches: 9. Germline CDR1 reads SGHTA; CDR2 reads FQGTGA.

This clonotype showed up many times. The chain recombines TRBV12-5 with TRBJ2-3, with TRBD1 identical over 8 bases. The V gene's germline CDR1 is LGHNT and CDR2 FRNRAP. The V segment lost 1 base and the J segment 0 bases; nucleotides outside the gene matches: 12. The CDR3 consists of 19 residues. The CDR3 DNA sequence: TGTGCTAGTGGTTTGGCCGCAGGGGGCATCACCCCTAGCACAGATACGCAGTATTTT. Its translation is CASGLAAGGITPSTDTQYF. Full variable domain (outside the CDR3, taken from reference TRBV12-5 and TRBJ2-3): DARVTQTPRHKVTEMGQEVTMRCQPILGHNTVFWYRQTMMQGLELLAYFRNRAPLDDSGMPKDRFSAEMPDATLATLKIQPSEPRDSAVYFCASGLAAGGITPSTDTQYFGPGTRLTVL.

This clonotype was detected many times. The genes are TRBV11-3 and TRBJ2-7; 8 bases line up with TRBD1. Unmatched junction bases numbered 11, after V lost 5 bases and J lost 5 bases. This CDR3 is 15 amino acids long. Germline CDR1 and CDR2: SGHNT and YENEEA. The CDR3 sequence: CASSRSGQGSHEQYF. The CDR3 DNA is TGTGCCAGCAGCAGAAGCGGACAGGGATCCCACGAGCAGTACTTC.

This clonotype occurred many times. This rearrangement joins TRBV18 to TRBJ2-1; D ambiguous. Trimming pared 0 bases from V and 9 bases from J, leaving 15 bases between. Germline V lookup: CDR1 KGHSH, CDR2 LQKENI. The CDR3 contains 15 residues. This chain's CDR3 is CASSPPGFVPGEQFF. The DNA for the CDR3 is TGTGCCAGCTCACCACCGGGCTTCGTCCCGGGTGAGCAGTTCTTC.

Ten or more counts support this clonotype. The V and J genes are TRBV11-3 and TRBJ2-7; D unresolved. The V end was cut by 1 base, the J end by 0 bases, with 7 bases between. CDR1 is SGHNT, CDR2 YENEEA, per germline. This CDR3 is built from 14 residues. The CDR3 DNA reads TGTGCCAGCAGCTTAGTCGCCGCCTCCTACGAGCAGTACTTC. Translated, it gives CASSLVAASYEQYF.

There are many counts of this clonotype. The chain links TRBV2 to TRBJ1-5; D ambiguous. The CDR3 contains 14 residues. Trimming took 5 bases from V and 0 from J, leaving 8 bases between them. Germline CDR1 reads SNHLY; CDR2 reads FYNNEI. In DNA, the CDR3 is TGTGCCAGCAGTACAGAGTATAGCAATCAGCCCCAGCATTTT. Protein product: CASSTEYSNQPQHF.

This clonotype was detected many times. The chain employs TRBV18 and TRBJ2-3; D gene uncertain. The germline gives CDR1 KGHSH, CDR2 LQKENI. CDR3 length: 14 residues. Trimming shortened V by 3 bases and J by 4 bases, and 11 bases separated the two germline ends. The chain's CDR3 is CASSPDTIPDTQYF. CDR3 nucleotide sequence: TGTGCCAGCTCACCGGATACTATCCCAGATACGCAGTATTTT.